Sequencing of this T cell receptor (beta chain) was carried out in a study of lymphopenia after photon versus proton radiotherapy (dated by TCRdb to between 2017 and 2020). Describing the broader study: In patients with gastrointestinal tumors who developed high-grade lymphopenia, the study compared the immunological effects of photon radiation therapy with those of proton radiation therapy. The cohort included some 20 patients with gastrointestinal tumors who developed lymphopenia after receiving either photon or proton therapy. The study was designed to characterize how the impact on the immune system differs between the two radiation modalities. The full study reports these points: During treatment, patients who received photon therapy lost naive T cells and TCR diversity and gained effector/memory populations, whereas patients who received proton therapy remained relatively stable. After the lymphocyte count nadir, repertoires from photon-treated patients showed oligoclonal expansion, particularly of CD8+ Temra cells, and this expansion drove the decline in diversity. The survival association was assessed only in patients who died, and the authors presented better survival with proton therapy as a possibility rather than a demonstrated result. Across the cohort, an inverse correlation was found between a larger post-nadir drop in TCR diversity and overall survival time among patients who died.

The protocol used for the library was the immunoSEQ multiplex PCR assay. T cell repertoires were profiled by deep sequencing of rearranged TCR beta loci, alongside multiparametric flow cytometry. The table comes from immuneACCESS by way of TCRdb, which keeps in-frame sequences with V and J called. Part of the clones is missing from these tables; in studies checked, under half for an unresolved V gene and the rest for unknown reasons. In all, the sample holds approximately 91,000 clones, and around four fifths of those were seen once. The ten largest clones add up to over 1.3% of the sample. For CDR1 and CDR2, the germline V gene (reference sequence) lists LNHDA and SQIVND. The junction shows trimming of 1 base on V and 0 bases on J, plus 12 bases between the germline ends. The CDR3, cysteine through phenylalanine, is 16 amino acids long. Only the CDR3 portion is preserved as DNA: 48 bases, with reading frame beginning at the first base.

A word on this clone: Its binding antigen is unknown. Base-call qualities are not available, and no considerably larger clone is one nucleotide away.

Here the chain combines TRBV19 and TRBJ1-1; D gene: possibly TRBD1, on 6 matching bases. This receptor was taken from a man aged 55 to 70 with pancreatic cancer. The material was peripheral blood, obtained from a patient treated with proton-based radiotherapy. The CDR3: CASSIGGGRLNTEAFF. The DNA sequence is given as TGTGCCAGTAGTATAGGGGGGGGCCGGTTGAACACTGAAGCTTTCTTT.